Described below is a single TCR beta chain sequence and its context. Profiled with immunoSEQ multiplex PCR; TCRdb holds only in-frame clones, not every one. The top ten clones hold 2% to 2.5% of a sample with approximately 160,000 clones, approximately 86% of them seen once. This specimen belongs to a study of cytomegalovirus exposure and HLA in healthy donors. The germline CDR1 and CDR2 sequences are MGHRA and YSYEKL. V gave up 6 bases and J gave up 0 bases, with 9 bases separating them. This CDR3 has 15 amino acids. This TCR was recovered from a woman younger than 35 in good health and CMV-seronegative. The sequencing sample was made of PBMCs. This rearrangement joins TRBV4-1 to TRBJ2-6, with D possibly being TRBD1 (5 bases). This CDR3 is CASRGRSSGANVLTF. CDR3 DNA: TGCGCCAGCAGGGGGCGTAGCTCTGGGGCCAACGTCCTGACTTTC.